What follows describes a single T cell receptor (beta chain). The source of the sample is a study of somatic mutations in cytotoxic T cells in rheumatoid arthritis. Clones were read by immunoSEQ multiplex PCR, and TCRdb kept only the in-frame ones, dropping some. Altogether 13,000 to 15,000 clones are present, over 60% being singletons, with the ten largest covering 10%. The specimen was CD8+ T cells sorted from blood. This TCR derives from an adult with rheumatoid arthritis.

CDR3 sequence reads: CASSLGPLNTEAFF. CDR3 bases: TGTGCCAGCAGCTTGGGACCTCTGAACACTGAAGCTTTCTTT. V and J are TRBV5-4 and TRBJ1-1; the D is unclear. Trimming left V 0 bases short and J 0 bases short, with 6 bases between. Germline CDR1 reads SGHNT; CDR2 reads YYREEE (reference sequence). This CDR3 comprises 14 residues.